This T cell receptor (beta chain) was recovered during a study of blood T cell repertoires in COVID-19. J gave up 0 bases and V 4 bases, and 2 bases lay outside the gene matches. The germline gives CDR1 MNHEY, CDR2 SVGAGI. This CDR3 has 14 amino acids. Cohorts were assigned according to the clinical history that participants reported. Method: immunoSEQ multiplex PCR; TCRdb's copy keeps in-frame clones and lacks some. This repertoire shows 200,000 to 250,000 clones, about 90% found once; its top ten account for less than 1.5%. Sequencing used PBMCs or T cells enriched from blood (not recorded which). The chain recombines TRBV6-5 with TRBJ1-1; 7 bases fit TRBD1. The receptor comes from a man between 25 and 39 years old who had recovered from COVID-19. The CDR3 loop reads CASSSTGMNTEAFF. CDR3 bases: TGTGCCAGCAGTTCGACAGGGATGAACACTGAAGCTTTCTTT.